The next 14 T cell receptor beta chains were all read from a single sample in a study of shared clonotypes between healthy human individuals. The repertoire was sequenced with immunoSEQ multiplex PCR; TCRdb's copy has only in-frame clones and lacks some. The sample lists some 2,000,000 clones, 90% to 95% occurring once. Sequences were obtained from naive CD4+ T cells sorted from blood. The subset was: CD45RA+ positively selected. These receptors all come from a man younger than 30 in good health.

The gene calls are TRBV7-9 and TRBJ1-1; 9 positions agree with TRBD1. Germline lookup yields CDR1 SEHNR and CDR2 FQNEAQ (reference sequence). J was trimmed by 5 bases and V by 5 bases; bases with no gene match: 6. This CDR3 has 14 residues. In DNA, the CDR3 is TGTGCCAGCAGCAGGGGACAGGGAGGAACTGAAGCTTTCTTT. It specifies CASSRGQGGTEAFF.

The chain employs TRBV2 and TRBJ2-1, with 11 bases lining up with TRBD2. The junction had 4 bases not matched to a gene; V was cut back by 3 bases and J by 6 bases. The CDR3 is made up of 15 amino acids. Germline V CDR1 and CDR2: SNHLY, FYNNEI. Here the CDR3 DNA reads TGTGCCAGCAGTGACGCGCTAGCGGGGGGCAATGAGCAGTTCTTC. As protein: CASSDALAGGNEQFF.

The genes are TRBV9 and TRBJ1-2, with 10 bases matching TRBD1. The CDR3 is 13 amino acids. Losses at the gene ends were 1 base for V and 8 bases for J; bases not matched to a gene: 2. Germline V gene lookup returns CDR1 SGDLS and CDR2 YYNGEE. The CDR3 sequence is CASSVRQGAGYTF. The CDR3 nucleotides are TGTGCCAGCAGCGTAAGACAGGGGGCCGGCTACACCTTC.

J is TRBJ2-5 and V is TRBV11-2, with 8 bases identical to TRBD2. Germline V gene data show CDR1 as SGHAT and CDR2 as FQNNGV. This CDR3 region has 16 residues. Trimming removed 5 bases from V and 10 bases from J; junction bases left unmatched: 18. The CDR3 is CASSRRGGVNFGIQYF. DNA of the CDR3: TGTGCCAGCAGCCGTCGGGGGGGCGTCAATTTCGGGATCCAGTACTTC.

The chain recombines TRBV28 with TRBJ2-6; the D is unclear. The germline CDR1 and CDR2 sequences are MDHEN and SYDVKM. The CDR3 is 14 residues long. V was shortened by 5 bases and J by 4 bases, with 9 bases between the two germline ends. In nucleotides, the CDR3 is TGTGCCAGCAGTCCACAAGCGGGGGCCAACGTCCTGACTTTC. Protein sequence: CASSPQAGANVLTF.

This chain links TRBV7-9 with TRBJ1-3; D is uncertain. The CDR3 covers 13 residues. Trimming cost V 5 bases and J 3 bases, with 8 bases left between them. Germline V gene data show CDR1 as SEHNR and CDR2 as FQNEAQ (reference sequence). The CDR3 spells CASSVAGGNTIYF. The DNA of the CDR3 is TGTGCCAGCAGCGTCGCGGGTGGAAACACCATATATTTT.

Turning to this clone: At the DNA level, this CDR3 is encoded by other sequences in the same sample as well. The chain employs TRBV30 and TRBJ1-6, with 9 bases aligning to TRBD1. CDR1 is GTSNPN, CDR2 SVGIG, per germline (reference sequence). This CDR3 region has 15 residues. J was trimmed by 7 bases and V by 0 bases; bases with no gene match: 4. CDR3 nucleotides: TGTGCCTGGAGTGTACAGGGGGCTGGGAATTCACCCCTCCACTTT. The encoded protein is CAWSVQGAGNSPLHF. Looking up the rest from reference TRBV30 and TRBJ1-6 gives the full variable domain: SQTIHQWPATLVQPVGSPLSLECTVEGTSNPNLYWYRQAAGRGLQLLFYSVGIGQISSEVPQNLSASRPQDRQFILSSKKLLLSDSGFYLCAWSVQGAGNSPLHFGNGTRLTVT.

The chain combines TRBV7-9 with TRBJ1-3; maybe TRBD1 (5 bases). V lost 5 bases and J 6 bases, leaving 14 bases between the germline ends. Germline V gene sequence: CDR1 SEHNR, CDR2 FQNEAQ (reference sequence). CDR3 length: 14 amino acids. In DNA, the CDR3 is TGTGCCAGCAGCCCCCTCCTACAGGAAAACACCATATATTTT. The encoded protein is CASSPLLQENTIYF.

J is TRBJ1-1 and V is TRBV5-4; 11 bases are shared with TRBD1. CDR1 is SGHNT and CDR2 is YYREEE in the germline V gene (reference sequence). Trimming cost V 0 bases and J 7 bases; bases outside gene matches: 2. The CDR3 loop spans 14 amino acids. CDR3 in amino acids: CASSLGDRGYEAFF. In nucleotides, the CDR3 is TGTGCCAGCAGCTTGGGGGACAGGGGGTATGAAGCTTTCTTT.

The chain is built from TRBV9 and TRBJ1-3, with D possibly TRBD1 on 5 matching bases. The CDR3 runs 16 residues. V lost 0 bases and J 0 bases, leaving 10 bases between the germline ends. The germline V gene encodes CDR1 SGDLS and CDR2 YYNGEE. The CDR3 DNA reads as TGTGCCAGCAGCGTAGGGCCCCAGGGCTCTGGAAACACCATATATTTT. Amino acids: CASSVGPQGSGNTIYF.

V gene TRBV7-2 combines with J gene TRBJ2-7; no firm D call. The germline gives CDR1 SGHTA, CDR2 FQGNSA. V lost 2 bases to trimming and J lost 0 bases, with 8 bases between them. CDR3 length: 14 amino acids. The CDR3 DNA is TGTGCCAGCAGCTTACCGGTGAACTCCTACGAGCAGTACTTC. Its translation: CASSLPVNSYEQYF.

This chain joins TRBV5-4 and TRBJ2-2; 7 bases line up with TRBD2. The CDR3 runs to 13 residues. The junction had 1 base not matched to a gene; V was cut back by 0 bases and J by 8 bases. CDR1 SGHNT and CDR2 YYREEE come from the germline V gene (reference sequence). The CDR3 region has the DNA TGTGCCAGCAGCTTGGTGCGGGAGGGGGAGCTGTTTTTT. Its translation: CASSLVREGELFF.

The rearrangement uses TRBV6-5 and TRBJ1-2; possibly TRBD1 for D (6 bases). V lost 10 bases and J lost 7, with 16 bases in between. CDR1 is MNHEY, CDR2 SVGAGI, per germline. The CDR3 is 12 amino acids. Here the CDR3 reads CATRRGSGGYTF. For the CDR3, the DNA is TGTGCCACGAGAAGGGGGTCGGGTGGCTACACCTTC.

The chain joins TRBV19 to TRBJ2-6; 8 nucleotides align to TRBD1. The ends lost 5 bases at V and 1 base at J; junction bases unmatched: 13. Germline lookup yields CDR1 LNHDA and CDR2 SQIVND (reference sequence). The CDR3 has 19 residues. The CDR3 DNA is TGTGCCAGTAGTGTGTACTTCGGACAGGGAACATCTGGGGCCAACGTCCTGACTTTC. It specifies CASSVYFGQGTSGANVLTF. Based on the CDR3 plus reference TRBV19 and TRBJ2-6, the full variable domain is DGGITQSPKYLFRKEGQNVTLSCEQNLNHDAMYWYRQDPGQGLRLIYYSQIVNDFQKGDIAEGYSVSREKKESFPLTVTSAQKNPTAFYLCASSVYFGQGTSGANVLTFGAGSRLTVL.